The 29 T cell receptor beta chains below were found in one sample sequenced in a study of T cells after yellow fever vaccination. TCRdb re-analysed the 5' RACE reads in MiXCR, keeping a single row per CDR3 protein. The sample records 400,000 to 650,000 distinct CDR3 sequences, 21% being singletons. Sequences were derived from PBMCs, sampled roughly 20 days after the first yellow fever vaccination. The receptors were gathered from a man aged 18-30 years who received the YFV17D yellow fever vaccine.

The V gene is TRBV29-1, the J gene TRBJ2-6; D is unresolved. The CDR3 has 16 amino acids. The germline V and J ends were trimmed by 4 bases and 0 bases, with 13 bases remaining between them. The germline gives CDR1 SQVTM, CDR2 ANQGSEA. The CDR3 sequence is CSVGEVVSSGANVLTF. CDR3 DNA sequence: TGCAGCGTTGGTGAGGTGGTAAGCTCTGGGGCCAACGTCCTGACTTTC.

This clonotype has only a few counts. The J gene is TRBJ1-1, the V gene TRBV12-3 or TRBV12-4; possibly TRBD1 for D (6 bases). This CDR3 contains 14 residues. With 6 bases removed from V and 12 bases from J, the gap between germline ends came to 23 bases. This chain's CDR3 is CASRGYREGFWTFF. CDR3 coding DNA: TGTGCCAGCAGGGGTTACAGGGAGGGGTTCTGGACTTTCTTT.

This clonotype came up a few times. J is TRBJ2-5 and V is TRBV2, with D maybe TRBD1 (6 bases). The CDR3 totals 13 residues. V was shortened by 11 bases and J by 3 bases, with 16 bases between the two germline ends. Germline V lookup: CDR1 SNHLY, CDR2 FYNNEI. CDR3: CAGRTAIEETQYF. In nucleotides, the CDR3 is TGTGCCGGAAGGACAGCAATAGAAGAGACCCAGTACTTC.

The table lists this clonotype with a few counts. This rearrangement joins TRBV9 to TRBJ2-7, with TRBD1 identical over 11 bases. The length of the CDR3 is 17 residues. V gave up 0 bases and J gave up 3 bases; unmatched junction bases: 8. The germline V gene encodes CDR1 SGDLS and CDR2 YYNGEE. The CDR3 coding sequence is TGTGCCAGCAGCGTAGCTTCCCCCGGGACAGGGGGCTACGAGCAGTACTTC. Its protein product is CASSVASPGTGGYEQYF.

This clonotype was seen ten or more times. The chain uses TRBV9 and TRBJ1-6; perhaps TRBD1 as D (6 bases). The CDR3 is 15 amino acids. Germline V gene data show CDR1 as SGDLS and CDR2 as YYNGEE. V lost 4 bases to trimming and J lost 8 bases, with 16 bases between them. CDR3 amino acids: CASSPAVGGDSPLHF. CDR3 DNA sequence: TGTGCCAGCAGCCCCGCCGTGGGGGGCGATTCACCCCTCCACTTT.

The chain carries TRBV7-9 and TRBJ2-5; 7 bases agree with TRBD2. The V gene's germline CDR1 is SEHNR and CDR2 FQNEAQ (reference sequence). V dropped 7 bases and J dropped 2; count of bases not matched to a gene: 13. The CDR3 is 16 amino acids. CDR3 bases: TGTGCCAGCAAGGCCCCGAGCGGGGTTGGACAAGAGACCCAGTACTTC. It codes for CASKAPSGVGQETQYF.

J is TRBJ2-7 and V is TRBV4-2; 13 bases are a match to TRBD2. The CDR3 sequence is 16 residues long. V lost 1 base, J lost 11 bases, and 11 bases stayed unmatched. Germline V lookup: CDR1 LGHNA, CDR2 YNFKEQ. CDR3 nucleotide sequence: TGTGCCAGCAGCCAAGGGACTAGCGGGGGCCACTACGTTGAGTACTTC. Its protein is CASSQGTSGGHYVEYF.

This clonotype has more than one count but fewer than ten. The CDR3 sequence: CASSLKGHHNEQFF. The CDR3 DNA sequence: TGTGCCAGCAGTTTAAAGGGACACCACAATGAGCAGTTCTTC. The chain is built from TRBV27 and TRBJ2-1, with a weak D call TRBD1 (6 bases). Germline loops: CDR1 MNHEY, CDR2 SMNVEV (reference sequence). Trimming took 2 bases from V and 5 from J, leaving 10 bases between them. The CDR3 consists of 14 residues.

The chain links TRBV25-1 to TRBJ2-3, with a possible D match to TRBD2 (6 bases). V was clipped by 11 bases and J by 1 base, with 13 bases between them. The germline CDR1 and CDR2 sequences are MGHDK and SYGVNS. The CDR3 covers 13 residues. CDR3 nucleotides: TGTGCCGCAACGGGGGTAGGCACAGATACGCAGTATTTT. This sequence encodes CAATGVGTDTQYF.

The chain has TRBV4-1 and TRBJ2-1, with 11 nucleotides matching TRBD2. The trim removed 5 bases at V and 8 bases at J, leaving 8 bases unmatched. This CDR3 spans 15 amino acids. The germline CDR1 and CDR2 sequences are MGHRA and YSYEKL. The CDR3 loop is CASSIAGGPGDEQFF. The CDR3 DNA sequence: TGCGCCAGCAGCATAGCGGGGGGGCCGGGCGATGAGCAGTTCTTC.

The genes are TRBV24-1 and TRBJ1-2, with D unresolved. Per germline, CDR1 KGHDR and CDR2 SFDVKD. V lost 4 bases and J lost 2, with 10 bases in between. The CDR3 loop spans 14 amino acids. The CDR3 sequence is CATSDPGRNYGYTF. The CDR3 DNA reads TGTGCCACCAGTGACCCCGGACGGAACTATGGCTACACCTTC.

This clonotype was found a few times. The chain has TRBV7-3 and TRBJ2-1, with TRBD2 matching 9 bases. Unmatched junction bases numbered 8, after V lost 1 base and J lost 7 bases. The CDR3 is 16 residues long. CDR1 and CDR2 (germline): SGHTA, FQGTGA. The CDR3, as DNA: TGTGCCAGCAGCTTAATTGGCGGGGGGGCCGTGAATGAGCAGTTCTTC. Residues: CASSLIGGGAVNEQFF.

This clonotype was seen more than once but under ten times. V usage is TRBV7-9 and J usage is TRBJ2-5, with a possible D match to TRBD2 (6 bases). The germline CDR1 and CDR2 sequences are SEHNR and FQNEAQ (reference sequence). Between the trimmed V and J ends, which lost 3 bases and 2 bases, there was a span of 13 bases. The CDR3 is 15 residues long. CDR3: CASSLDPGLQETQYF. CDR3 DNA: TGTGCCAGCAGCTTGGACCCGGGACTTCAAGAGACCCAGTACTTC. Filled out from reference TRBV7-9 and TRBJ2-5, the complete variable domain reads DTGVSQNPRHKITKRGQNVTFRCDPISEHNRLYWYRQTLGQGPEFLTYFQNEAQLEKSRLLSDRFSAERPKGSFSTLEIQRTEQGDSAMYLCASSLDPGLQETQYFGPGTRLLVL.

V usage is TRBV19 and J usage is TRBJ2-2; weak D call: TRBD2 (5 bases). There are 16 residues in the CDR3. Trimming left V 6 bases short and J 2 bases short, with 16 bases between. CDR1 and CDR2 (germline): LNHDA, SQIVND (reference sequence). The CDR3 is CASSILRTGNTGELFF. The CDR3 DNA reads as TGTGCCAGTAGCATATTAAGAACGGGAAACACCGGGGAGCTGTTTTTT.

This chain uses TRBV11-2 with TRBJ2-7, with D tentatively TRBD2 (5 bases). Germline assignment: CDR1 SGHAT and CDR2 FQNNGV. The CDR3 contains 14 residues. Trimming removed 4 bases from V and 5 bases from J, with 15 bases in between. The CDR3 nucleotides are TGTGCCAGCAGCTCCCCACGGGGTCGGCACGAGCAGTACTTC. Encoded protein: CASSSPRGRHEQYF.

This rearrangement joins TRBV6-1 to TRBJ1-6; no reliable D call. CDR3 size: 16 residues. Trimming pared 6 bases from V and 3 bases from J, leaving 15 bases between. Germline V CDR1 and CDR2: MNHNS, SASEGT. CDR3 sequence reads: CASRASEGIYNSPLHF. The CDR3 region has the DNA TGTGCCAGCAGGGCTTCCGAGGGAATCTATAATTCACCCCTCCACTTT.

The sample holds one count of this clonotype. The chain combines TRBV5-1 with TRBJ2-2; 8 bases agree with TRBD2. V was pared by 0 bases and J by 7 bases, with 5 bases of the junction left unmatched. Germline V gene sequence: CDR1 SGHRS, CDR2 YFSETQ. The CDR3 is made up of 15 amino acids. In DNA form, the CDR3 reads TGCGCCAGCAGCTTGGAAGCGGGGGCCTTCGGGGAGCTGTTTTTT. Amino acid sequence: CASSLEAGAFGELFF.

This clonotype showed up just a few times. The gene calls are TRBV5-4 and TRBJ2-2; no clear D. V gave up 5 bases and J gave up 0 bases, with 14 bases separating them. This CDR3 is built from 16 residues. Germline V gene sequence: CDR1 SGHNT, CDR2 YYREEE (reference sequence). CDR3 sequence (DNA): TGTGCCAGCAGTCTCCCGGGCGTCGCGAACACCGGGGAGCTGTTTTTT. Amino acids: CASSLPGVANTGELFF.

The CDR3: CASSPHLSSYNEQFF. In DNA form, the CDR3 reads TGTGCCAGCAGCCCACATCTTAGCTCCTACAATGAGCAGTTCTTC. The chain couples TRBV7-2 to TRBJ2-1; no clear D gene. The CDR3 totals 15 residues. V was clipped by 5 bases and J by 0 bases, with 11 bases between them. CDR1 and CDR2 from the germline V gene are SGHTA and FQGNSA.

The sample holds a few counts of this clonotype. The chain recombines TRBV28 with TRBJ1-2; maybe TRBD1 (6 bases). The V end was cut by 3 bases, the J end by 4 bases, with 12 bases between. The CDR3 is made up of 14 amino acids. Looked up from germline, CDR1 is MDHEN and CDR2 is SYDVKM. Here the CDR3 reads CASSLSGAGYGYTF. DNA of the CDR3: TGTGCCAGCAGTTTGTCAGGGGCTGGCTATGGCTACACCTTC.

The rearrangement links TRBV20-1 to TRBJ2-6; D might be TRBD1 or TRBD2, each matching 5 bases. This CDR3 comprises 15 residues. The V gene's germline CDR1 is DFQATT and CDR2 SNEGSKA (reference sequence). V was cut by 4 bases and J by 4 bases, with 14 bases left in between. The CDR3 region is CSATAGASGANVLTF. CDR3 in DNA: TGCAGTGCTACCGCCGGGGCCTCCGGGGCCAACGTCCTGACTTTC.

The rearrangement joins TRBV7-2 to TRBJ1-3; D uncertain. The germline gives CDR1 SGHTA, CDR2 FQGNSA. V lost 4 bases to trimming and J lost 0 bases, with 10 bases between them. This CDR3 region has 15 residues. CDR3 coding DNA: TGTGCCAGCAGCTCTCGTAAGGGCTCTGGAAACACCATATATTTT. It is translated as CASSSRKGSGNTIYF.

This clonotype showed up just once. J is TRBJ2-7 and V is TRBV6-5; D might be TRBD2 (5 bases). The CDR3 sequence is 14 residues long. The germline V and J ends were trimmed by 0 bases and 3 bases, with 9 bases remaining between them. CDR1 is MNHEY and CDR2 is SVGAGI in the germline V gene. As DNA, the CDR3 is TGTGCCAGCAGTTACTCGCGGGCGGGCTACGAGCAGTACGTC. Amino acids: CASSYSRAGYEQYV.

The chain has TRBV12-3 or TRBV12-4 and TRBJ1-5; 7 positions agree with TRBD1. V lost 8 bases to trimming and J lost 0 bases; unmatched junction nucleotides: 7. CDR3 length: 15 amino acids. CDR3 DNA sequence: TGTGCCAGCGGGCAGGGGGTAAATAGCAATCAGCCCCAGCATTTT. This codes for CASGQGVNSNQPQHF.

In this sample, this clonotype turned up a few times. CDR3: CASSLSPITDTQYF. The CDR3 nucleotides read TGTGCCAGCAGCTTGTCCCCGATCACAGATACGCAGTATTTT. This rearrangement joins TRBV5-6 to TRBJ2-3; D is unresolved. Germline V CDR1 and CDR2: SGHDT, YYEEEE. V was cut by 1 base and J by 2 bases, with 8 bases left in between. This CDR3 has 14 amino acids.

The chain is built from TRBV4-3 and TRBJ1-2, with D unclear. This CDR3 contains 13 residues. The germline CDR1 and CDR2 sequences are LGHNA and YSLEER. V lost 0 bases and J 7 bases, leaving 9 bases between the germline ends. CDR3: CASSQDPASGYTF. Here the CDR3 DNA reads TGCGCCAGCAGCCAAGATCCCGCCTCTGGCTACACCTTC.

The V gene is TRBV5-1, the J gene TRBJ2-7, with 9 bases identical to TRBD1. Trimming removed 4 bases from V and 3 bases from J; junction bases left unmatched: 5. This CDR3 has 14 amino acids. Germline CDR1 and CDR2: SGHRS and YFSETQ. CDR3 in amino acids: CASSLDRGGYEQYV. DNA for the CDR3: TGCGCCAGCAGCCTGGACAGGGGTGGCTACGAGCAGTACGTC.

This chain uses TRBV28 with TRBJ2-2; D unclear. Trimming took off 6 bases at V and 6 bases at J, with 14 bases between the two ends. Germline values: CDR1 MDHEN, CDR2 SYDVKM. CDR3 length: 14 residues. The CDR3 protein is CASSEYGSPGELFF. CDR3 nucleotide sequence: TGTGCCAGCAGCGAGTACGGGTCCCCCGGGGAGCTGTTTTTT.

The chain is built from TRBV4-3 and TRBJ2-2; D not certain. This CDR3 is 15 amino acids long. Trimming shortened V by 1 base and J by 6 bases, and 12 bases separated the two germline ends. Germline V gene lookup returns CDR1 LGHNA and CDR2 YSLEER. The CDR3 is CASSQVRQRAGELFF. Here the CDR3 DNA reads TGCGCCAGCAGCCAAGTGCGCCAACGGGCCGGGGAGCTGTTTTTT.